This is a list of T cell receptor beta chains from one sample in a study of shared clonotypes between healthy human individuals. TCRdb keeps only in-frame clones here, not all; method: immunoSEQ multiplex PCR. This table has over 2 million clones, over 85% appearing once. The sequenced sample consisted of naive CD8+ T cells sorted from blood. The source of these receptors is a man between 18 and 29 years old in good health. The CDR3 runs from the conserved cysteine through the conserved F or W. D genes are given only for firm matches. Only part of the rows carry a size: once, few, many, or a class if the clone is expanded.

>TRBJ1-1|TRBV9|.|.
CASSVVGSHKKNTEAFF
TGTGCCAGCAGCGTAGTGGGATCCCATAAAAAAAACACTGAAGCTTTCTTT
>TRBJ2-3|TRBV30|.|TRBD2
CEGRGSTDTQYF
TGTGAAGGGCGGGGGAGCACAGATACGCAGTATTTT
>TRBJ2-2|TRBV18|.|.
CASSPLQGRNTGELFF
TGTGCCAGCTCACCACTCCAAGGGAGGAACACCGGGGAGCTGTTTTTT
>TRBJ2-7|TRBV13|.|.
CASSGQTYEQYF
TGTGCCAGCAGTGGACAGACCTACGAGCAGTACTTC
>TRBJ1-3|TRBV28|.|.
CASSLPVLGNTIYF
TGTGCCAGCAGTTTACCAGTCCTTGGAAACACCATATATTTT
>TRBJ2-7|TRBV6-1|.|.
CASSVDQGKNYEQYF
TGTGCCAGCAGTGTAGACCAGGGAAAGAACTACGAGCAGTACTTC
>TRBJ2-1|TRBV25-1|.|.
CASRGYNEQFF
TGTGCCAGCCGGGGCTACAATGAGCAGTTCTTC
>TRBJ2-7|TRBV5-6|.|TRBD2
CASSLGLALYEQYF
TGTGCCAGCAGCTTGGGACTAGCCCTCTACGAGCAGTACTTC
>TRBJ2-3|TRBV30|.|.
CAWGTDLGTDTQYF
TGTGCCTGGGGGACGGACTTGGGCACAGATACGCAGTATTTT
>TRBJ2-7|TRBV4-3|few|.
CASSQDRGYEQYF
TGCGCCAGCAGCCAAGATAGGGGCTACGAGCAGTACTTC
>TRBJ1-5|TRBV4-1|.|.
CASSQDLGDNQPQHF
TGCGCCAGCAGCCAAGACCTGGGAGATAATCAGCCCCAGCATTTT
>TRBJ2-7|TRBV9|.|.
CASSVGLGPTEQYF
TGTGCCAGCAGCGTAGGACTGGGGCCCACCGAGCAGTACTTC
>TRBJ2-5|TRBV27|.|TRBD2
CASSLGTGLAGETQYF
TGTGCCAGCAGTTTAGGGACGGGACTAGCGGGAGAGACCCAGTACTTC
>TRBJ2-7|TRBV9|.|.
CASSVEDSGSYEQYF
TGTGCCAGCAGCGTAGAGGACAGTGGCTCCTACGAGCAGTACTTC
>TRBJ2-7|TRBV11-2|.|TRBD1
CASSVDRVEQYF
TGTGCCAGCAGCGTCGACAGGGTCGAGCAGTACTTC
>TRBJ1-2|TRBV5-1|.|TRBD1
CASSGDRGGGYGYTF
TGCGCCAGCAGCGGTGACAGGGGAGGAGGCTATGGCTACACCTTC
>TRBJ2-1|TRBV7-9|.|TRBD1
CASSFSPGQAVNYNEQFF
TGTGCCAGCAGCTTCTCACCCGGACAGGCCGTCAACTACAATGAGCAGTTCTTC